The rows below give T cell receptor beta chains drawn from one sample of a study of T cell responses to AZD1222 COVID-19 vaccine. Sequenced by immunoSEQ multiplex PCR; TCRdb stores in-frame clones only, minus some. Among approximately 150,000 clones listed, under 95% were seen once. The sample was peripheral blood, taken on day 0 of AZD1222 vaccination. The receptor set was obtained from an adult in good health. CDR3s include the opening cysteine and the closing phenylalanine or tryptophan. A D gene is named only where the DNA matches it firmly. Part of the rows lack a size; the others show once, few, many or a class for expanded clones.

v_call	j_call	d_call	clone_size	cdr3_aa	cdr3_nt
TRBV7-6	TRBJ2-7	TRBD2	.	CASSLEAGGFAEQYF	TGTGCCAGCAGCTTAGAGGCGGGAGGGTTCGCCGAGCAGTACTTC
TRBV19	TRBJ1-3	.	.	CASRPGVYSGNTIYF	TGTGCCAGTAGGCCGGGGGTTTACTCTGGAAACACCATATATTTT
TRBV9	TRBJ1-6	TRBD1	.	CASSVGDRDNSPLHF	TGTGCCAGCAGCGTAGGAGACAGGGATAATTCACCCCTCCACTTT
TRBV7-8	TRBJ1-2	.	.	CASSPTGSTNYGYTF	TGTGCCAGCAGCCCCACAGGGTCCACTAACTATGGCTACACCTTC
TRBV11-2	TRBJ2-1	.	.	CASSSARDRMNEQFF	TGTGCCAGCAGCTCCGCGAGGGATCGGATGAATGAGCAGTTCTTC
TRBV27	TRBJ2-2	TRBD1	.	CASSPLLKGQGNTGELFF	TGTGCCAGCAGTCCTTTGCTAAAAGGACAGGGGAACACCGGGGAGCTGTTTTTT
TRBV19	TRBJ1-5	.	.	CASSIGQGANQPQHF	TGTGCCAGTAGTATAGGCCAGGGAGCGAATCAGCCCCAGCATTTT
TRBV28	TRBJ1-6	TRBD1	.	CASSFLPGQGNSPLHF	TGTGCCAGCAGTTTTTTGCCGGGACAGGGTAATTCACCCCTCCACTTT
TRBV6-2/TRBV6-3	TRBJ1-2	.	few	CASSYSTGGYGYTF	TGTGCCAGCAGTTACTCGACGGGAGGCTATGGCTACACCTTC
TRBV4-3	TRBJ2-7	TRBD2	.	CASSQGTGLVGVEQYF	TGCGCCAGCAGCCAAGGGACGGGACTAGTGGGGGTCGAGCAGTACTTC
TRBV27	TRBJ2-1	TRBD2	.	CASGRMGLAGYNEQFF	TGTGCCAGCGGAAGAATGGGACTAGCGGGCTACAATGAGCAGTTCTTC
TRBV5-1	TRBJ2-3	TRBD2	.	CASRRGTSTDTQYF	TGCGCCAGCAGGCGGGGGACTAGCACAGATACGCAGTATTTT
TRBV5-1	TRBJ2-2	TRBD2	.	CASSLGGLAGENTGELFF	TGCGCCAGCAGCTTGGGAGGACTAGCGGGGGAGAACACCGGGGAGCTGTTTTTT
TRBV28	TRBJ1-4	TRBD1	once	CASSFPGGGNEKLFF	TGTGCCAGCAGTTTTCCAGGGGGAGGGAATGAAAAACTGTTTTTT
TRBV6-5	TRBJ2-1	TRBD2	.	CASARSGSSYNEQFF	TGTGCCAGCGCCCGGAGCGGGAGCTCCTACAATGAGCAGTTCTTC
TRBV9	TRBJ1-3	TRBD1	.	CASSSRQGSPTSSGNTIYF	TGTGCCAGCAGCTCGCGACAGGGAAGTCCCACATCCTCTGGAAACACCATATATTTT
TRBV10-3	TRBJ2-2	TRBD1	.	CAISEMDRGAGELFF	TGTGCCATCAGTGAGATGGACAGGGGAGCCGGGGAGCTGTTTTTT
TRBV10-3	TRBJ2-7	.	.	CAITPNRDTTYEQYF	TGTGCCATCACCCCGAACAGGGATACGACCTACGAGCAGTACTTC
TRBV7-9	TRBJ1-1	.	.	CASTSPLTVLNTEAFF	TGTGCCAGCACTTCCCCCCTGACGGTCTTGAACACTGAAGCTTTCTTT
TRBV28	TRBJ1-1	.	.	CASNFPGLDTEAFF	TGTGCCAGCAACTTCCCGGGGCTGGATACTGAAGCTTTCTTT
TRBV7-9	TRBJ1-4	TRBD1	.	CASSSRTGFDEKLFF	TGTGCCAGCAGCTCTAGGACAGGGTTTGATGAAAAACTGTTTTTT
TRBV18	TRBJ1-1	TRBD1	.	CASSPGQGNTEAFF	TGTGCCAGCTCACCGGGACAGGGGAACACTGAAGCTTTCTTT
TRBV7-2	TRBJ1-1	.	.	CASFLGAPNTEAFF	TGTGCCAGCTTCTTGGGGGCACCGAACACTGAAGCTTTCTTT
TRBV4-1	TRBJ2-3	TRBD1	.	CASSQGPDRGYLDTQYF	TGCGCCAGCAGCCAAGGACCGGACAGGGGGTATTTAGATACGCAGTATTTT
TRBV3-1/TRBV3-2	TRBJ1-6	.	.	CASSQGYNSPLHF	TGTGCCAGCAGCCAAGGATATAATTCACCCCTCCACTTT
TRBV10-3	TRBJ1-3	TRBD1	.	CAISVRDRAPPYSGNTIYF	TGTGCCATCAGTGTTCGAGACAGGGCTCCTCCTTACTCTGGAAACACCATATATTTT
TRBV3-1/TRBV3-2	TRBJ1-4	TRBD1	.	CASSQVLGQGRTKLFF	TGTGCCAGCAGCCAAGTCTTAGGACAGGGGCGGACAAAACTGTTTTTT
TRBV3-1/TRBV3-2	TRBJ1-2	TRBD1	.	CASSPSRDRGLNLRGYTF	TGTGCCAGCAGCCCCTCCCGGGACAGGGGACTTAACCTGCGGGGCTACACCTTC
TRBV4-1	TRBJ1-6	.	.	CASSQLRGASNNSPLHF	TGCGCCAGCAGCCAGCTGAGGGGGGCCTCTAATAATTCACCCCTCCACTTT
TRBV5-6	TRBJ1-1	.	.	CASSLKEGPWIIDTEAFF	TGTGCCAGCAGCTTGAAGGAGGGACCTTGGATCATAGACACTGAAGCTTTCTTT
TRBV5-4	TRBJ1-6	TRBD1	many	CASSPGTGATLNSPLHF	TGTGCCAGCAGCCCAGGTACAGGGGCCACCCTTAATTCACCCCTCCACTTT
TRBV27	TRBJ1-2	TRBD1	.	CASSLEGGQGGYDGYTF	TGTGCCAGCAGTTTAGAGGGGGGACAGGGGGGATATGATGGCTACACCTTC
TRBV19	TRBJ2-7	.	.	CASSIRGYEQYF	TGTGCCAGTAGTATCCGGGGCTACGAGCAGTACTTC
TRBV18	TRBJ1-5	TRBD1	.	CASSSRQGNQPQHF	TGTGCCAGCTCATCGAGACAGGGGAATCAGCCCCAGCATTTT
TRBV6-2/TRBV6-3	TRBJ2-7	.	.	CASSYSNGLEQYF	TGTGCCAGCAGTTACTCGAACGGGCTCGAGCAGTACTTC
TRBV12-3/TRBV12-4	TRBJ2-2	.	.	CASSLISGELFF	TGTGCCAGCAGCCTAATCTCCGGGGAGCTGTTTTTT
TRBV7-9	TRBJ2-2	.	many	CASSPLGANTGELFF	TGTGCCAGCAGCCCACTGGGAGCGAACACCGGGGAGCTGTTTTTT